The 30 T cell receptor beta chains listed next were all sequenced from one sample in a study of neoadjuvant nivolumab and ipilimumab in lung cancer. Using immunoSEQ multiplex PCR, the repertoire was profiled, and TCRdb retains in-frame clones only, with some absent. The sample records some 5,600 clones, about nine tenths being singletons. Specimen: blood, collected after neoadjuvant nivolumab, alone or with ipilimumab, at or shortly before surgery. These receptors originate from an adult with non-small cell lung cancer. Some clones in this sample may be carry-over from other donors' samples.

This clone was seen only a few times. This chain connects TRBV2 to TRBJ2-7; D remains unclear. Per germline, CDR1 SNHLY and CDR2 FYNNEI. CDR3 length: 13 residues. V was pared by 4 bases and J by 3 bases, with 10 bases between. This chain's CDR3 is CASSVVSSYEQYF. CDR3 in DNA: TGTGCCAGCAGTGTGGTCTCGAGCTACGAGCAGTACTTC.

This CDR3 reads CASSLWGGQGADTQYF. CDR3 nucleotides: TGCGCCAGCAGCTTGTGGGGTGGACAGGGGGCAGATACGCAGTATTTT. V and J are TRBV5-1 and TRBJ2-3, with 10 bases lining up with TRBD1. Germline CDR1 SGHRS, CDR2 YFSETQ. This CDR3 is built from 16 residues. V lost 1 base to trimming and J lost 4 bases; unmatched junction nucleotides: 6.

The chain couples TRBV6-1 to TRBJ2-7; D is uncertain. Per the germline V gene, CDR1 is MNHNS and CDR2 is SASEGT. The ends were cut back, 4 bases at V and 0 bases at J, with 7 bases in the middle. The CDR3 consists of 13 residues. The CDR3 DNA follows: TGTGCCAGCAGTGCCCATAGCTCCTACGAGCAGTACTTC. This encodes CASSAHSSYEQYF.

The chain carries TRBV2 and TRBJ1-1, with 7 bases aligning to TRBD1. V was pared by 3 bases and J by 7 bases, with 8 bases of the junction left unmatched. This CDR3 contains 14 residues. The germline gives CDR1 SNHLY, CDR2 FYNNEI. CDR3 DNA: TGTGCCAGCAGTGACTTCCCGGGACAGCTTGAAGCTTTCTTT. Amino acids: CASSDFPGQLEAFF. The full variable domain, with the rest looked up from reference TRBV2 and TRBJ1-1, is EPEVTQTPSHQVTQMGQEVILRCVPISNHLYFYWYRQILGQKVEFLVSFYNNEISEKSEIFDDQFSVERPDGSNFTLKIRSTKLEDSAMYFCASSDFPGQLEAFFGQGTRLTVV.

The rearrangement joins TRBV7-2 to TRBJ2-1; 9 bases agree with TRBD1. CDR3 length: 15 amino acids. Looked up from germline, CDR1 is SGHTA and CDR2 is FQGNSA. V lost 3 bases and J lost 2; bases outside the gene matches: 2. CDR3 protein: CASSLGQGPYNEQFF. Here the CDR3 DNA reads TGTGCCAGCAGCTTGGGACAGGGACCCTACAATGAGCAGTTCTTC.

The rearrangement uses TRBV11-2 and TRBJ1-4; D unclear. The germline V gene encodes CDR1 SGHAT and CDR2 FQNNGV. The CDR3 spans 13 residues. V lost 1 base and J 7 bases, leaving 7 bases between the germline ends. The CDR3 protein is CASSLGFGEKLFF. The CDR3 bases are TGTGCCAGCAGCTTAGGTTTTGGTGAAAAACTGTTTTTT.

The gene calls are TRBV14 and TRBJ2-7; perhaps TRBD2 as D (6 bases). CDR3 length equals 13 residues. CDR1 is SGHDN and CDR2 is FVKESK in the germline V gene. V lost 5 bases, J lost 6 bases, and 14 bases lay in between. The CDR3, as DNA: TGTGCCAGCAGCTCCAAACTAGCCGGCGAGCAGTACTTC. Translated, it gives CASSSKLAGEQYF.

This chain joins TRBV30 and TRBJ2-7; D tentatively reads TRBD1 or TRBD2 (6 bases each). Trimming took off 4 bases at V and 5 bases at J, with 12 bases between the two ends. CDR1 GTSNPN and CDR2 SVGIG come from the germline V gene (reference sequence). The CDR3 covers 12 residues. The CDR3 DNA is TGTGCCTGGAACGGGGGCGGCGACGAGCAGTACTTC. Encoded protein: CAWNGGGDEQYF. Looking up the rest from reference TRBV30 and TRBJ2-7 gives the full variable domain: SQTIHQWPATLVQPVGSPLSLECTVEGTSNPNLYWYRQAAGRGLQLLFYSVGIGQISSEVPQNLSASRPQDRQFILSSKKLLLSDSGFYLCAWNGGGDEQYFGPGTRLTVT.

The V call is TRBV7-9, the J call TRBJ2-5; D tentatively fits TRBD1 or TRBD2 (5 bases each). Germline CDR1 SEHNR, CDR2 FQNEAQ (reference sequence). The CDR3 consists of 14 residues. V shed 2 bases and J shed 4 bases, with 11 bases lying between them. This CDR3 is CASSLRSGRETQYF. The DNA for the CDR3 is TGTGCCAGCAGCTTACGTTCGGGGCGAGAGACCCAGTACTTC.

V is TRBV5-1 and J is TRBJ2-3, with 7 bases that match TRBD1. Germline V gene sequence: CDR1 SGHRS, CDR2 YFSETQ. The junction had 9 bases not matched to a gene; V was cut back by 7 bases and J by 4 bases. This CDR3 region has 14 residues. DNA of the CDR3: TGCGCCAGCTGCCTGACAGGGTACGCAGATACGCAGTATTTT. Protein sequence: CASCLTGYADTQYF.

The chain combines TRBV7-6 with TRBJ2-2; perhaps TRBD2 as D (6 bases). CDR3 length equals 18 residues. Germline CDR1 SGHVS, CDR2 FNYEAQ. Trimming cost V 4 bases and J 2 bases, with 20 bases left between them. The CDR3 reads CASSSSSTSFDNTGELFF. The DNA for the CDR3 is TGTGCCAGCAGCTCCTCTTCGACTAGTTTCGATAACACCGGGGAGCTGTTTTTT. The full variable domain, rest sourced from reference TRBV7-6 and TRBJ2-2, is GAGVSQSPRYKVTKRGQDVALRCDPISGHVSLYWYRQALGQGPEFLTYFNYEAQQDKSGLPNDRFSAERPEGSISTLTIQRTEQRDSAMYRCASSSSSTSFDNTGELFFGEGSRLTVL.

The J gene is TRBJ2-3, the V gene TRBV4-1, with TRBD2 identical over 10 bases. CDR1 is MGHRA, CDR2 YSYEKL, per germline. The CDR3 loop spans 17 amino acids. Losses at the gene ends were 2 bases for V and 6 bases for J; bases not matched to a gene: 11. For the CDR3, the DNA is TGCGCCAGCAGCCAACCCAGCGGGAGGGCCCAAATGGATACGCAGTATTTT. Amino acids: CASSQPSGRAQMDTQYF.

In its sample, this clone was seen a few times. The V gene is TRBV5-1, the J gene TRBJ2-2; perhaps TRBD1 as D (6 bases). Germline CDR1 is SGHRS and CDR2 is YFSETQ. There are 13 residues in the CDR3. Trimming shortened V by 4 bases and J by 7 bases, and 11 bases separated the two germline ends. CDR3 sequence: CASSPPGVGELFF. The DNA for the CDR3 is TGCGCCAGCAGCCCACCAGGGGTCGGGGAGCTGTTTTTT.

J is TRBJ1-2 and V is TRBV6-4; possible D gene TRBD1, 5 bases. V was shortened by 6 bases and J by 4 bases, with 12 bases between the two germline ends. The CDR3 covers 13 residues. Germline-derived CDR1 and CDR2 are MRHNA and SNTAGT. The CDR3 bases are TGTGCCAGCAGCCTCCCGGGGGGCTATGGCTACACCTTC. Translating gives CASSLPGGYGYTF.

The chain uses TRBV18 and TRBJ1-1; D uncertain. Germline V gene lookup returns CDR1 KGHSH and CDR2 LQKENI. Trimming took off 3 bases at V and 5 bases at J, with 16 bases between the two ends. This CDR3 contains 15 residues. CDR3 coding DNA: TGTGCCAGCTCACCGGAGGAGGGAGGAAGAACTGAAGCTTTCTTT. Its protein product is CASSPEEGGRTEAFF.

This chain connects TRBV4-3 to TRBJ2-1; D remains unclear. The V end was cut by 0 bases, the J end by 13 bases, with 13 bases between. Germline V gene sequence: CDR1 LGHNA, CDR2 YSLEER. The CDR3 is 13 residues long. CDR3 bases: TGCGCCAGCAGCCAAGAATATTCGACGGACCAGTTCTTC. Translated: CASSQEYSTDQFF.

The chain couples TRBV18 to TRBJ2-3; no clear D. Germline V gene lookup returns CDR1 KGHSH and CDR2 LQKENI. There are 12 residues in the CDR3. Trimming removed 1 base at V and 4 bases at J, with 3 bases between. CDR3 nucleotides: TGTGCCAGCTCACCACGGGCAGATACGCAGTATTTT. Its protein product is CASSPRADTQYF.

The chain recombines TRBV2 with TRBJ2-7; 10 bases agree with TRBD1. The length of the CDR3 is 14 residues. After removal of 6 bases from V and 2 bases from J, the junction contained 4 bases not matched to a gene. The V gene's germline CDR1 is SNHLY and CDR2 FYNNEI. CDR3 sequence (DNA): TGTGCCAGCAGCGGACAGGGGGGCCCCTACGAGCAGTACTTC. It codes for CASSGQGGPYEQYF. Complete variable domain (other parts from reference TRBV2 and TRBJ2-7): EPEVTQTPSHQVTQMGQEVILRCVPISNHLYFYWYRQILGQKVEFLVSFYNNEISEKSEIFDDQFSVERPDGSNFTLKIRSTKLEDSAMYFCASSGQGGPYEQYFGPGTRLTVT.

This rearrangement joins TRBV5-6 to TRBJ2-5; no clear D. CDR3 length: 14 residues. Trimming cost V 0 bases and J 2 bases, with 8 bases left between them. The germline V gene encodes CDR1 SGHDT and CDR2 YYEEEE. In DNA, the CDR3 is TGTGCCAGCAGCTTGGCCGGACGGCAAGAGACCCAGTACTTC. Translation: CASSLAGRQETQYF.

The DNA for the CDR3 is TGTGCCAGCAGCTACTCGGGGAGGAACACTGAAGCTTTCTTT. Amino acid sequence: CASSYSGRNTEAFF. This rearrangement joins TRBV5-6 to TRBJ1-1; the D is unclear. The CDR3 sequence is 14 residues long. The germline V and J ends were trimmed by 3 bases and 1 base, with 10 bases remaining between them. Looked up from germline, CDR1 is SGHDT and CDR2 is YYEEEE. The variable domain in full, with the rest retrieved from reference TRBV5-6 and TRBJ1-1, is DAGVTQSPTHLIKTRGQQVTLRCSPKSGHDTVSWYQQALGQGPQFIFQYYEEEERQRGNFPDRFSGHQFPNYSSELNVNALLLGDSALYLCASSYSGRNTEAFFGQGTRLTVV.

The V call is TRBV19, the J call TRBJ2-3; 7 positions match TRBD1. Trimming cost V 5 bases and J 6 bases; bases outside gene matches: 14. The CDR3 is 16 residues long. CDR1 is LNHDA, CDR2 SQIVND, per germline (reference sequence). CDR3 amino acids: CASSPQGQWQADTQYF. CDR3 coding DNA: TGTGCCAGTAGTCCTCAGGGACAGTGGCAGGCCGATACGCAGTATTTT.

The CDR3 is CASSSAGNQPQHF. The CDR3 DNA follows: TGTGCCAGCAGTTCGGCAGGGAATCAGCCCCAGCATTTT. This chain connects TRBV27 to TRBJ1-5; D is perhaps TRBD1 (5 bases). Trimming removed 4 bases at V and 4 bases at J, with 8 bases between. Germline V gene sequence: CDR1 MNHEY, CDR2 SMNVEV (reference sequence). The length of the CDR3 is 13 residues.

This chain joins TRBV7-8 and TRBJ2-5; TRBD2 matches 7 bases. The germline V gene has CDR1 SGHVS and CDR2 FQNEAQ. The CDR3 runs to 15 residues. V trimming: 1 base; J trimming: 4 bases; junction bases outside the gene matches: 6. The CDR3 sequence: CASSLVSGGRETQYF. CDR3 bases: TGTGCCAGCAGCTTAGTAAGTGGCGGGAGAGAGACCCAGTACTTC.

This clone was seen just once. This chain's CDR3 is CASSLAGTTDTQYF. As DNA, the CDR3 is TGTGCCAGCAGCTTGGCCGGTACGACAGATACGCAGTATTTT. The chain uses TRBV5-8 and TRBJ2-3; the D is unclear. Germline lookup yields CDR1 SGHTS and CDR2 YDEGEE. V was clipped by 0 bases and J by 3 bases, with 8 bases between them. The CDR3 consists of 14 residues.

J is TRBJ2-1 and V is TRBV12-5; 11 bases are shared with TRBD2. The CDR3 is 18 residues long. From germline, CDR1 is LGHNT and CDR2 FRNRAP. V trimming: 1 base; J trimming: 4 bases; junction bases outside the gene matches: 9. The CDR3, as DNA: TGTGCTAGTGGTTTGGACACGCTAGCGGGAGGTCGGTACAATGAGCAGTTCTTC. As protein: CASGLDTLAGGRYNEQFF.

This rearrangement joins TRBV7-9 to TRBJ2-1; 8 nucleotides align to TRBD2. Germline V gene data show CDR1 as SEHNR and CDR2 as FQNEAQ (reference sequence). Trimming at V came to 3 bases and at J to 4 bases, leaving 5 bases not matched to a gene. The CDR3 sequence is 15 residues long. CDR3 nucleotide sequence: TGTGCCAGCAGCTTGTCGGGGGGGCTATACAATGAGCAGTTCTTC. Amino acids: CASSLSGGLYNEQFF.

The chain carries TRBV2 and TRBJ2-7; a possible D gene is TRBD1 (5 bases). CDR3 size: 13 residues. Germline V lookup: CDR1 SNHLY, CDR2 FYNNEI. Trimming stripped 6 bases from V and 0 bases from J, with 9 bases between. The CDR3 is CASSDSDSYEQYF. The DNA of the CDR3 is TGTGCCAGCAGCGACAGCGACTCCTACGAGCAGTACTTC. Together with reference TRBV2 and TRBJ2-7, the CDR3 gives the full variable domain: EPEVTQTPSHQVTQMGQEVILRCVPISNHLYFYWYRQILGQKVEFLVSFYNNEISEKSEIFDDQFSVERPDGSNFTLKIRSTKLEDSAMYFCASSDSDSYEQYFGPGTRLTVT.

The gene calls are TRBV5-4 and TRBJ2-1; D uncertain. The germline V gene encodes CDR1 SGHNT and CDR2 YYREEE (reference sequence). The CDR3 extends over 12 amino acids. Trimming cost V 4 bases and J 9 bases, with 11 bases left between them. The CDR3 sequence: CASSLRSPEQFF. CDR3 DNA: TGTGCCAGCAGCCTCCGGAGCCCTGAGCAGTTCTTC.

The chain recombines TRBV30 with TRBJ1-2, with TRBD1 matching over 9 bases. This CDR3 is 13 amino acids long. V gave up 0 bases and J gave up 7 bases; unmatched junction bases: 3. Germline values: CDR1 GTSNPN, CDR2 SVGIG (reference sequence). As DNA, the CDR3 is TGTGCCTGGAGTGTACAGGGGGCGGGTGGCTACACCTTC. Translated: CAWSVQGAGGYTF.

This clone was counted a single time. The V gene is TRBV6-1, the J gene TRBJ2-2; perhaps TRBD1 as D (5 bases). Germline V gene data show CDR1 as MNHNS and CDR2 as SASEGT. The V and J ends lost 10 bases and 0 bases respectively, with 12 bases between them. The CDR3 consists of 14 residues. The CDR3 is CANSRQPNTGELFF. The CDR3 nucleotides are TGTGCCAACAGCCGACAGCCGAACACCGGGGAGCTGTTTTTT.